This TCR beta chain originates from a study of T cell responses to AZD1222 COVID-19 vaccine (dated by TCRdb to the early 2020s). Concerning the study at large: TCR sequencing was performed for 233 trial participants, of whom about 200 were given two doses of AZD1222 and around 25 were given two doses of MenACWY control vaccine. Trial participants were enrolled by age into subgroups of 18-55, 56-69 and 70-plus years, and around 150, 29 and 61 TCR-sequenced participants, respectively, were included in these subgroups. What the authors observed across the whole study: Most participants were white British and females outnumbered males, and the authors suggested that clonal diversity may have been underestimated. CD4 TCRs associated with the vaccine covered the entire spike protein, and the dominant responses were in regions 160-218 and 743-854. After two AZD1222 doses, both the breadth and the depth of spike-specific TCRs were significantly higher than at day 0 and than in MenACWY recipients. The 56-69-year group was small, and its depth increase did not reach significance, likely because of low power. Conclusions about previously exposed vaccinees are limited because only six or seven AZD1222 recipients were SARS-CoV-2 seropositive at baseline. Reportedly, close to half of the unique spike-specific TCRs recognized epitopes lying outside the regions that are mutated in the B.1.351 and B.1.1.7 variants. No day 14 peak-response samples were available, so repertoires were characterized only after the peak T cell response.

The time point label corresponds to: baseline before first vaccination. The meaning of the sample's treatment or condition label: meningococcal conjugate vaccine given as trial control. Vaccinee samples were obtained from the UK trials COV001 and COV002, which included a single-blind randomized controlled phase 2/3 trial of AZD1222 (ChAdOx1 nCoV-19) in healthy adults. Trial participant PBMC samples were collected at day 0 and day 28 after the second dose for TCRbeta chain sequencing. As concerns this clone: There is no known antigen for this receptor. The sample holds no much larger clone one base away, and base qualities are not on file.

The CDR3 regions of human TCRbeta chains were analyzed by immunosequencing. In the original analysis: Repertoire TCRs were checked for matches against a reference library of SARS-CoV-2-specific TCRs that had been generated using the MIRA antigen-specificity platform. Breadth meant the fraction of unique TCRs that were SARS-CoV-2-associated, whereas depth meant the fraction of total T cells that were SARS-CoV-2-associated. Each spike-specific TCR was assigned to its reactive spike region and to a CD4 or CD8 class using the MIRA data. Log10-transformed breadth and depth values were compared by one-way ANOVA with Sidak's multiple comparisons tests. TCRdb's version of the immuneACCESS table is confined to in-frame rearrangements and falls short of the full clone set. An unresolved V gene accounts for under half of the shortfall where checked; the remainder is of unknown origin. The V and J calls and the clone size are those of that table, but D and trimming were determined from the DNA. Within this sample are more than 150,000 clones, with about nine tenths of them counted one time only. The ten largest account for about 3% of the sample.

Via the germline V gene, CDR1 is MNHEY and CDR2 SVGAGI. V loses 6 bases, J loses 6 bases, and the germline ends lie 15 bases apart. The CDR3 runs 13 amino acids, cysteine and phenylalanine included. Only CDR3 DNA remains: 39 bases, in frame from the first base. This sequence originates from an adult in good health. Sequencing used peripheral blood, obtained on day 0 of MenACWY control vaccination. The rearrangement combines TRBV6-5 with TRBJ2-7; the D gene is perhaps TRBD2, from 7 matching bases. At the DNA level, the sequence is TGTGCCAGCAGAGGGGGGGTGGGAGGCGAGCAGTACTTC. This translates into CASRGGVGGEQYF.